Presented here are 3 T cell receptor beta chains from one specimen sequenced in a study of memory CD4+ T cells and cytomegalovirus serostatus. Clones were sequenced by immunoSEQ multiplex PCR, and TCRdb holds only the in-frame ones, with some missing. Altogether about 75,000 clones are present, roughly three quarters being singletons, with the ten largest covering around 2.6%. The sort gate was single viable CD3+CD4+CD8-CD45RO+ cells for memory CD4+ T cells. The specimen was memory CD4+ T cells from blood. Receptor source: an adult in good health and CMV-seropositive.

This clone was recorded a few times. The chain uses TRBV7-9 and TRBJ1-5; no reliable D call. Between the trimmed V and J ends, which lost 5 bases and 11 bases, there was a span of 13 bases. The CDR3 is made up of 12 amino acids. Germline CDR1 is SEHNR and CDR2 is FQNEAQ (reference sequence). The CDR3, as DNA: TGTGCCAGCAGCCCACACCGATCGGCCCAGCATTTT. It yields the protein CASSPHRSAQHF.

The chain employs TRBV5-6 and TRBJ2-3, with TRBD2 matching over 9 bases. This CDR3 region has 15 residues. With 2 bases clipped from V and 5 bases from J, the junction kept 6 bases outside the gene matches. Germline CDR1 reads SGHDT; CDR2 reads YYEEEE. The CDR3 bases are TGTGCCAGCAGCTTTTTTGCGGGAGGGGGAGATACGCAGTATTTT. It encodes CASSFFAGGGDTQYF.

The CDR3, as DNA: TGTGCCAGCCACAGAGTCGGAAACACCATATATTTT. Amino acid sequence: CASHRVGNTIYF. The genes are TRBV6-1 and TRBJ1-3; D is undetermined. With 8 bases removed from V and 4 bases from J, the gap between germline ends came to 9 bases. The CDR3 consists of 12 residues. Germline V gene data show CDR1 as MNHNS and CDR2 as SASEGT.